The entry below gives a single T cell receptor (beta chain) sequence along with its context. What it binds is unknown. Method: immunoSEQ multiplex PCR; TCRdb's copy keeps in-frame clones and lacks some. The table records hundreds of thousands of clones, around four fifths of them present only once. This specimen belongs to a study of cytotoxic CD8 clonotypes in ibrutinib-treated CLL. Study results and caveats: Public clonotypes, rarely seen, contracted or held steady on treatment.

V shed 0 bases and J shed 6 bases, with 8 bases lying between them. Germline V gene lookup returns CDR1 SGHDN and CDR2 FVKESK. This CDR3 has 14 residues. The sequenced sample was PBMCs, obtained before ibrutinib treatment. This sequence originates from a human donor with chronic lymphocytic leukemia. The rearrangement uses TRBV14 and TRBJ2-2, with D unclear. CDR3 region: CASSQDRAAGELFF. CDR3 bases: TGTGCCAGCAGCCAAGATCGGGCAGCCGGGGAGCTGTTTTTT.